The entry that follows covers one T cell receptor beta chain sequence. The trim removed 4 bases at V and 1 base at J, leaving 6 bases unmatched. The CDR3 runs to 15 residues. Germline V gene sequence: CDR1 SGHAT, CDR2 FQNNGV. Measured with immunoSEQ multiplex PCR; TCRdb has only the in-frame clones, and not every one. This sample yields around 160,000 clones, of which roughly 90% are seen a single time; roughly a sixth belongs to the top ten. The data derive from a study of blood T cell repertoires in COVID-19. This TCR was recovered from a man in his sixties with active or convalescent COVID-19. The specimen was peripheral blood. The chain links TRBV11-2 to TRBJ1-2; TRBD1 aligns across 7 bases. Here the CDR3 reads CASSSSGQLNYGYTF. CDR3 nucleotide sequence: TGTGCCAGCAGCTCATCGGGACAGCTTAACTATGGCTACACCTTC. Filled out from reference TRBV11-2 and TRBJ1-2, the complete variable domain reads EAGVAQSPRYKIIEKRQSVAFWCNPISGHATLYWYQQILGQGPKLLIQFQNNGVVDDSQLPKDRFSAERLKGVDSTLKIQPAKLEDSAVYLCASSSSGQLNYGYTFGSGTRLTVV.